The 23 T cell receptor beta chains listed next were all sequenced from one sample in a study of blood T cell repertoires in COVID-19. This table comes from immunoSEQ multiplex PCR, and its TCRdb copy is limited to in-frame clones, with some not included. The sample includes about 410,000 clones, about 90% of them seen just once. Source material: PBMCs or T cells enriched from blood (not recorded which). These receptors were taken from a man younger than 35 who had recovered from COVID-19.

The CDR3 coding sequence is TGTGCCAGCAGCCCTCGGACAGGGCGAGACACTGAAGCTTTCTTT. This translates into CASSPRTGRDTEAFF. This chain connects TRBV7-9 to TRBJ1-1; the match to TRBD1 covers 8 bases. The CDR3 is made up of 15 amino acids. V shed 5 bases, J shed 3 bases, and the junction held 8 bases outside the gene matches. CDR1 SEHNR and CDR2 FQNEAQ come from the germline V gene (reference sequence).

This chain joins TRBV7-8 and TRBJ1-3, with D possibly TRBD1 on 6 matching bases. The CDR3 has 13 amino acids. Looked up from germline, CDR1 is SGHVS and CDR2 is FQNEAQ. The CDR3 sequence is CATTGFSGNTIYF. The DNA for the CDR3 is TGTGCTACGACAGGATTCTCTGGAAACACCATATATTTT.

The J gene is TRBJ2-7, the V gene TRBV6-1; D remains ambiguous. The length of the CDR3 is 13 residues. Germline-derived CDR1 and CDR2 are MNHNS and SASEGT. The ends were cut back, 1 base at V and 6 bases at J, with 10 bases in the middle. The CDR3 here is CASSEGRVREQYF. The CDR3 DNA sequence: TGTGCCAGCAGTGAAGGCCGGGTTCGCGAGCAGTACTTC.

This clone was detected a few times. The genes are TRBV5-1 and TRBJ2-7; D is possibly TRBD2 (5 bases). Trimming removed 0 bases at V and 2 bases at J, with 9 bases between. This CDR3 region has 14 residues. Germline V gives CDR1 SGHRS, CDR2 YFSETQ. CDR3 residues: CASSLAGVAYEQYF. CDR3 bases: TGCGCCAGCAGCTTGGCCGGGGTGGCCTACGAGCAGTACTTC.

This chain joins TRBV27 and TRBJ1-2; perhaps TRBD1 as D (6 bases). V gave up 5 bases and J gave up 4 bases, with 20 bases separating them. Germline V gene lookup returns CDR1 MNHEY and CDR2 SMNVEV (reference sequence). The CDR3 consists of 16 residues. The DNA for the CDR3 is TGTGCCAGCAGTCCCAACTCAGGGGTTGGTAGCTATGGCTACACCTTC. Protein product: CASSPNSGVGSYGYTF.

The gene calls are TRBV6-2 or TRBV6-3 and TRBJ2-1, with TRBD2 identical over 9 bases. Germline values: CDR1 MNHEY, CDR2 SVGEGT. V trimming: 7 bases; J trimming: 8 bases; junction bases outside the gene matches: 15. CDR3 size: 16 residues. DNA of the CDR3: TGTGCCAGCACCCCGACTAGCGGCCCCGACGCGTATGAGCAGTTCTTC. It specifies CASTPTSGPDAYEQFF.

The chain combines TRBV25-1 with TRBJ2-1; D is unresolved. Germline V gives CDR1 MGHDK, CDR2 SYGVNS. There are 16 residues in the CDR3. Trimming left V 1 base short and J 4 bases short, with 14 bases between. The CDR3 DNA reads as TGTGCCAGCAGTGAATTCCCGGTTCAACCGTACAATGAGCAGTTCTTC. Amino acids: CASSEFPVQPYNEQFF.

V is TRBV28 and J is TRBJ1-5; 9 bases align to TRBD1. CDR3 length equals 15 residues. The V and J ends lost 6 bases and 1 base, in that order; junction bases with no gene match: 4. Germline CDR1 and CDR2: MDHEN and SYDVKM. CDR3 nucleotide sequence: TGTGCCAGCAGGGGACAGGGTCGGAGCAATCAGCCCCAGCATTTT. Amino acids: CASRGQGRSNQPQHF. Combining the CDR3 with reference TRBV28 and TRBJ1-5 gives the whole variable domain DVKVTQSSRYLVKRTGEKVFLECVQDMDHENMFWYRQDPGLGLRLIYFSYDVKMKEKGDIPEGYSVSREKKERFSLILESASTNQTSMYLCASRGQGRSNQPQHFGDGTRLSIL.

This clone has a handful of counts. CDR3 sequence: CASTRIGQVGNTIYF. In DNA form, the CDR3 reads TGTGCCAGCACCCGGATCGGACAGGTTGGAAACACCATATATTTT. The chain uses TRBV6-5 and TRBJ1-3; 7 bases match TRBD1. The V and J ends lost 7 bases and 3 bases, in that order; junction bases with no gene match: 9. This CDR3 has 15 residues. CDR1 and CDR2 (germline): MNHEY, SVGAGI.

The chain employs TRBV2 and TRBJ1-2; D gene unclear. With 3 bases removed from V and 4 bases from J, the gap between germline ends came to 6 bases. The CDR3 has 12 amino acids. CDR1 and CDR2 from the germline V gene are SNHLY and FYNNEI. CDR3 nucleotide sequence: TGTGCCAGCAGTGACGGGGTCTATGGCTACACCTTC. Encoded protein: CASSDGVYGYTF.

This clone was recorded once. The V gene is TRBV20-1, the J gene TRBJ1-2, with no clear D. CDR1 is DFQATT and CDR2 is SNEGSKA in the germline V gene (reference sequence). The CDR3 consists of 9 residues. The CDR3 region has the DNA TGCAGCACTCACTATGGCTACACCTTC. Translating it yields CSTHYGYTF.

The gene calls are TRBV24-1 and TRBJ2-2; 13 bases line up with TRBD2. V was clipped by 2 bases and J by 3 bases; unmatched bases: 2. Germline lookup yields CDR1 KGHDR and CDR2 SFDVKD. This CDR3 region has 17 residues. The CDR3 DNA reads TGTGCCACCAGTGATTCAGGACTAGCGGGAGACACCGGGGAGCTGTTTTTT. It is translated as CATSDSGLAGDTGELFF.

The chain is built from TRBV6-2 or TRBV6-3 and TRBJ2-5; D is uncertain. Trimming removed 0 bases from V and 5 bases from J, with 16 bases in between. Germline V lookup: CDR1 MNHEY, CDR2 SVGEGT. CDR3 size: 16 residues. The CDR3 is CASSYSSKPPWETQYF. The CDR3 DNA reads as TGTGCCAGCAGTTACTCTTCTAAGCCACCATGGGAGACCCAGTACTTC.

This chain links TRBV6-5 with TRBJ1-2; 7 nucleotides agree with TRBD1. V lost 3 bases, J lost 0 bases, and 7 bases stayed unmatched. Looked up from germline, CDR1 is MNHEY and CDR2 is SVGAGI. CDR3 size: 16 residues. This chain's CDR3 is CASSYFVGTANYGYTF. CDR3 nucleotides: TGTGCCAGCAGTTATTTCGTCGGGACAGCTAACTATGGCTACACCTTC.

In nucleotides, the CDR3 is TGTGCCAGTAGCCCCGGACAGGGAGTGGGAGGAGGCTCTGAAGCTTTCTTT. Translated: CASSPGQGVGGGSEAFF. The rearrangement joins TRBV19 to TRBJ1-1; 8 nucleotides match TRBD1. The germline V gene encodes CDR1 LNHDA and CDR2 SQIVND (reference sequence). J gave up 6 bases and V 6 bases, and 18 bases lay outside the gene matches. The CDR3 consists of 17 residues.

The chain has TRBV5-4 and TRBJ1-2; no firm D call. CDR3 length: 14 amino acids. CDR1 is SGHNT, CDR2 YYREEE, per germline (reference sequence). V was pared by 5 bases and J by 0 bases, with 11 bases between. In DNA form, the CDR3 reads TGTGCCAGCAGATTACCTACCTCTAACTATGGCTACACCTTC. The encoded protein is CASRLPTSNYGYTF.

The rearrangement links TRBV27 to TRBJ1-4; D possibly corresponds to TRBD1 (6 bases). V lost 6 bases to trimming and J lost 4 bases, with 12 bases between them. Germline V CDR1 and CDR2: MNHEY, SMNVEV (reference sequence). The CDR3 sequence is 14 residues long. The chain's CDR3 is CASSYGQLNEKLFF. Here the CDR3 DNA reads TGTGCCAGCAGCTACGGACAGCTTAATGAAAAACTGTTTTTT.

The rearrangement links TRBV28 to TRBJ1-6, with D unresolved. Germline-derived CDR1 and CDR2 are MDHEN and SYDVKM. V was pared by 2 bases and J by 6 bases, with 20 bases between. The CDR3 has 18 amino acids. For the CDR3, the DNA is TGTGCCAGCAGTTTAGGGCTGGTGGTACCCATAATTAATTCACCCCTCCACTTT. Translation: CASSLGLVVPIINSPLHF.

The V gene is TRBV28, the J gene TRBJ1-2; 8 bases are shared with TRBD1. There are 14 residues in the CDR3. CDR1 and CDR2 (germline): MDHEN, SYDVKM. V lost 5 bases to trimming and J lost 4 bases; unmatched junction nucleotides: 6. The chain's CDR3 is CASSPPDRVYGYTF. In DNA form, the CDR3 reads TGTGCCAGCAGTCCGCCGGACAGGGTCTATGGCTACACCTTC.

This clone was seen only a few times. The CDR3 bases are TGTGCCAGCAGGGCTAGCGGGAGCTCCTACGAGCAGTACTTC. Residues: CASRASGSSYEQYF. The chain uses TRBV7-9 and TRBJ2-7, with 10 positions matching TRBD2. Germline V lookup: CDR1 SEHNR, CDR2 FQNEAQ (reference sequence). After removal of 6 bases from V and 0 bases from J, the junction contained 2 bases not matched to a gene. The CDR3 covers 14 residues.

The chain has TRBV5-6 and TRBJ1-3; D unclear. The CDR3 runs to 14 residues. V lost 1 base to trimming and J lost 2 bases, with 7 bases between them. Germline V gene lookup returns CDR1 SGHDT and CDR2 YYEEEE. The CDR3 region has the DNA TGTGCCAGCAGCTTGCCCGGGGCTGGAAACACCATATATTTT. It yields the protein CASSLPGAGNTIYF.

The V gene is TRBV10-3, the J gene TRBJ2-1, with 8 bases identical to TRBD1. After removal of 10 bases from V and 8 bases from J, the junction contained 7 bases not matched to a gene. Per the germline V gene, CDR1 is ENHRY and CDR2 is SYGVKD. This CDR3 has 12 amino acids. This CDR3 is CATEDRGDEQFF. The CDR3 bases are TGTGCCACCGAAGACAGGGGTGATGAGCAGTTCTTC.

The rearrangement uses TRBV14 and TRBJ2-1, with D unclear. The germline CDR1 and CDR2 sequences are SGHDN and FVKESK. There are 11 residues in the CDR3. Deletions cut 6 bases from V and 4 bases from J, with 4 bases between. This CDR3 is CASSLYNEQFF. CDR3 DNA: TGTGCCAGCAGTCTTTACAATGAGCAGTTCTTC.